The rows below give T cell receptor beta chains drawn from one sample of a study of response to subunit inactivated influenza vaccine. From the RT-PCR reads, TCRdb called clonotypes with MiXCR, one entry per CDR3 protein. The table has about 780,000 distinct CDR3 sequences, about a fifth seen once. The source was PBMCs from blood, collected more than 4 days after vaccination. These receptors all stem from a man aged 45 to 65 who received an inactivated influenza vaccine. Each CDR3 is given with its conserved first and last residue. The D gene is left open where the match is weak. Where a row states a size, it is once, few, many or the class of an expanded clone; other rows omit it.

len: 14; v_gene: TRBV7-2; abundance: many; j_gene: TRBJ1-2; d_gene: .; CDR3nt: TGTGCCAGCAGCTTAGTGGCGGACCCATATGGCTACACCTTC; CDR3aa: CASSLVADPYGYTF
len: 15; v_gene: TRBV5-1; abundance: few; j_gene: TRBJ2-1; d_gene: TRBD2; CDR3nt: TGCGCCAGCAGCTGGGGACTAGCGGGAAGGAATGAGCAGTTCTTC; CDR3aa: CASSWGLAGRNEQFF
len: 16; v_gene: TRBV11-2; abundance: .; j_gene: TRBJ2-7; d_gene: .; CDR3nt: TGTGCCAGCAGCTTACCCGCTAGGTTCCCCTCCTACGAGCAGTACTTC; CDR3aa: CASSLPARFPSYEQYF
len: 16; v_gene: TRBV28; abundance: few; j_gene: TRBJ2-7; d_gene: TRBD1; CDR3nt: TGTGCCAGCAGTGTAGACAGGGAAATGTCCTTCTACGAGCAGTACTTC; CDR3aa: CASSVDREMSFYEQYF
len: 19; v_gene: TRBV6-5; abundance: .; j_gene: TRBJ1-5; d_gene: TRBD1; CDR3nt: TGTGCCAGCAGTTACCGCCGGGACAGAGGTATTATCAGCAATCAGCCCCAGCATTTT; CDR3aa: CASSYRRDRGIISNQPQHF
len: 14; v_gene: TRBV20-1; abundance: few; j_gene: TRBJ2-1; d_gene: .; CDR3nt: TGCAGTGCTAGAGTAATTAGCTCCTACAATGAGCAGTTCTTC; CDR3aa: CSARVISSYNEQFF
len: 18; v_gene: TRBV20-1; abundance: few; j_gene: TRBJ2-3; d_gene: TRBD2; CDR3nt: TGCAGTGCTAGGACGCTAGCGGGAGGGGGCGGGAGAGGAGATACGCAGTATTTT; CDR3aa: CSARTLAGGGGRGDTQYF
len: 14; v_gene: TRBV2; abundance: .; j_gene: TRBJ2-7; d_gene: TRBD1; CDR3nt: TGTGCCAGCATCTGGACAGGGGGTTCTTTCGAGCAGTACTTC; CDR3aa: CASIWTGGSFEQYF
len: 14; v_gene: TRBV5-1; abundance: many; j_gene: TRBJ2-1; d_gene: TRBD2; CDR3nt: TGCGCCAGCAGCTTGGGTGCGACTAGCGGGCAACAGTTCTTC; CDR3aa: CASSLGATSGQQFF
len: 15; v_gene: TRBV20-1; abundance: few; j_gene: TRBJ2-1; d_gene: TRBD2; CDR3nt: TGCAGTGCTAGTGCGGGGGGGAGCTCCTACAATGAGCAGTTCTTC; CDR3aa: CSASAGGSSYNEQFF
len: 14; v_gene: TRBV6-1; abundance: few; j_gene: TRBJ2-2; d_gene: .; CDR3nt: TGTGCCAGCACCCCACCGGGCGGCACCGGGGAGCTGTTTTTT; CDR3aa: CASTPPGGTGELFF
len: 13; v_gene: TRBV12-3/TRBV12-4; abundance: many; j_gene: TRBJ2-2; d_gene: .; CDR3nt: TGTGCCAGCAGCTTAGGGAGCACCGGGGAGCTGTTTTTT; CDR3aa: CASSLGSTGELFF
len: 13; v_gene: TRBV20-1; abundance: few; j_gene: TRBJ2-1; d_gene: TRBD2; CDR3nt: TGCAGTCTCCGCACTAGCGGGATCAATGAGCAGTTCTTC; CDR3aa: CSLRTSGINEQFF
len: 16; v_gene: TRBV20-1; abundance: many; j_gene: TRBJ2-7; d_gene: .; CDR3nt: TGCAGTGCTAGAAAGCACACGGGACCCTATACGGGGGAGCAGTACTTC; CDR3aa: CSARKHTGPYTGEQYF
len: 16; v_gene: TRBV11-3; abundance: few; j_gene: TRBJ1-1; d_gene: TRBD1; CDR3nt: TGTGCCAGCAGCCCTGGGACAGGCAACAAGAACACTGAAGCTTTCTTT; CDR3aa: CASSPGTGNKNTEAFF
len: 14; v_gene: TRBV7-9; abundance: once; j_gene: TRBJ1-5; d_gene: .; CDR3nt: TGTGCCAGCAGCGTCGGGCATAGCAATCAGCCCCAGCATTTT; CDR3aa: CASSVGHSNQPQHF
len: 17; v_gene: TRBV7-2; abundance: many; j_gene: TRBJ2-3; d_gene: TRBD2; CDR3nt: TGTGCCAGCAGCTTACTAGCGGGGGGGCCTAGCACAGATACGCAGTATTTT; CDR3aa: CASSLLAGGPSTDTQYF
len: 15; v_gene: TRBV24-1; abundance: few; j_gene: TRBJ2-5; d_gene: TRBD1; CDR3nt: TGTGCCACCAGTGATTCCAGGACAGGCCAAGAGACCCAGTACTTC; CDR3aa: CATSDSRTGQETQYF
len: 15; v_gene: TRBV11-3; abundance: .; j_gene: TRBJ2-1; d_gene: TRBD2; CDR3nt: TGTGCCAGCAGCCTCGGACTAGCGATCTACAATGAGCAGTTCTTC; CDR3aa: CASSLGLAIYNEQFF
len: 14; v_gene: TRBV6-5; abundance: few; j_gene: TRBJ1-1; d_gene: .; CDR3nt: TGTGCCAGCAGTTACGACGGGGAGATCACTGAAGCTTTCTTT; CDR3aa: CASSYDGEITEAFF
len: 14; v_gene: TRBV10-3; abundance: once; j_gene: TRBJ2-7; d_gene: TRBD1; CDR3nt: TGTGCCATCAGTGAGAAGACAGGGCCCTACGAGCAGTACTTC; CDR3aa: CAISEKTGPYEQYF
len: 16; v_gene: TRBV7-9; abundance: .; j_gene: TRBJ2-2; d_gene: .; CDR3nt: TGTGCCAGCAGCACAAAAAATGCGGATAGGCCCGGGGAGCTGTTTTTT; CDR3aa: CASSTKNADRPGELFF
len: 15; v_gene: TRBV5-8; abundance: few; j_gene: TRBJ2-3; d_gene: .; CDR3nt: TGTGCCAGCAGCTTGGCCCGTGGGCCTCAAGGAGCGCAGTATTTT; CDR3aa: CASSLARGPQGAQYF
len: 14; v_gene: TRBV12-3/TRBV12-4; abundance: .; j_gene: TRBJ1-5; d_gene: .; CDR3nt: TGTGCCAGCAGTTTAGCGGGCTACGATCAGCCCCAGCATTTT; CDR3aa: CASSLAGYDQPQHF
len: 17; v_gene: TRBV5-5; abundance: .; j_gene: TRBJ2-6; d_gene: .; CDR3nt: TGCGCCAGCAGCTCGGTACCGGACAGCACTGGGGCCAACGTCCTGACTTTC; CDR3aa: CASSSVPDSTGANVLTF
len: 13; v_gene: TRBV20-1; abundance: few; j_gene: TRBJ2-4; d_gene: TRBD2; CDR3nt: TGCAGTGCGGCGGGACTAGCGGGACACATTCAGTACTTC; CDR3aa: CSAAGLAGHIQYF
len: 19; v_gene: TRBV29-1; abundance: .; j_gene: TRBJ2-5; d_gene: .; CDR3nt: TGCAGCGTAGAACCCGGACAGGGGGATGAGCGGGAGGAGAGGAAGACCCAGTACTTC; CDR3aa: CSVEPGQGDEREERKTQYF
len: 13; v_gene: TRBV7-2; abundance: few; j_gene: TRBJ2-1; d_gene: .; CDR3nt: TGTGCCAGCAGCTCCGCGGGGCTCAGTGAGCAGTTCTTC; CDR3aa: CASSSAGLSEQFF
len: 16; v_gene: TRBV4-2; abundance: .; j_gene: TRBJ2-1; d_gene: .; CDR3nt: TGTGCCAGCAGCCAAGAGTCTCTTAGCTCCTACAATGAGCAGTTCTTC; CDR3aa: CASSQESLSSYNEQFF
len: 14; v_gene: TRBV20-1; abundance: few; j_gene: TRBJ2-5; d_gene: TRBD2; CDR3nt: TGCAGTGCTCGTAGCGGGAGAGGCTTGGAGACCCAGTACTTC; CDR3aa: CSARSGRGLETQYF
len: 14; v_gene: TRBV10-1; abundance: once; j_gene: TRBJ2-3; d_gene: TRBD1; CDR3nt: TGCGCCAGCAAAGACGGGACAGGGCAAGATACGCAGTATTTT; CDR3aa: CASKDGTGQDTQYF
len: 14; v_gene: TRBV14; abundance: many; j_gene: TRBJ2-2; d_gene: TRBD2; CDR3nt: TGTGCCAGCAGGAGCGGGGTGAACACCGGGGAGCTGTTTTTT; CDR3aa: CASRSGVNTGELFF
len: 14; v_gene: TRBV9; abundance: .; j_gene: TRBJ2-5; d_gene: .; CDR3nt: TGTGCCAGCAGCGTAGGCCCTGCCGGGGAGACCCAGTACTTC; CDR3aa: CASSVGPAGETQYF
len: 13; v_gene: TRBV7-3; abundance: .; j_gene: TRBJ2-1; d_gene: .; CDR3nt: TGTGCCAGCAGCTTAAGTCCCACAAGCGAGCAGTTCTTC; CDR3aa: CASSLSPTSEQFF
len: 13; v_gene: TRBV29-1; abundance: few; j_gene: TRBJ2-7; d_gene: .; CDR3nt: TGCAGCGTTGTGCCTGCCCTCGGGTACGAGCAGTACTTC; CDR3aa: CSVVPALGYEQYF
len: 11; v_gene: TRBV28; abundance: .; j_gene: TRBJ2-7; d_gene: .; CDR3nt: TGTGCCAGCAGCCCGGGAGCCGAGCAGTACTTC; CDR3aa: CASSPGAEQYF
len: 14; v_gene: TRBV15; abundance: few; j_gene: TRBJ2-5; d_gene: .; CDR3nt: TGTGCCACCAGCAGAGATCTAATACAAGAGACCCAGTACTTC; CDR3aa: CATSRDLIQETQYF
len: 14; v_gene: TRBV20-1; abundance: many; j_gene: TRBJ2-4; d_gene: .; CDR3nt: TGCAGTGCTAGAGAAGGGAGGTCCAAAAACATTCAGTACTTC; CDR3aa: CSAREGRSKNIQYF
len: 19; v_gene: TRBV4-2; abundance: few; j_gene: TRBJ2-7; d_gene: TRBD2; CDR3nt: TGTGCCAGCAGCCAAGATTTAAGTTGGGGACTAGCCTTTCAGTACGAGCAGTACTTC; CDR3aa: CASSQDLSWGLAFQYEQYF
len: 15; v_gene: TRBV4-3; abundance: .; j_gene: TRBJ2-7; d_gene: TRBD1; CDR3nt: TGCGCCAGCAGCCCGAGGACAGGGGGCCGCAACGAGCAGTACTTC; CDR3aa: CASSPRTGGRNEQYF
len: 15; v_gene: TRBV7-9; abundance: .; j_gene: TRBJ2-1; d_gene: TRBD1; CDR3nt: TGTGCCAGCAGCTCTGGGACAGGGGCTTTCAATGAGCAGTTCTTC; CDR3aa: CASSSGTGAFNEQFF
len: 13; v_gene: TRBV7-9; abundance: .; j_gene: TRBJ2-1; d_gene: .; CDR3nt: TGTGCCCCTGGGACCTGCTCCTACAATGAGCAGTTCTTC; CDR3aa: CAPGTCSYNEQFF
len: 16; v_gene: TRBV20-1; abundance: many; j_gene: TRBJ2-5; d_gene: TRBD2; CDR3nt: TGCAGTGCTAGAGCCGGGACTAGCGGACGCCGGGGGACCCAGTACTTC; CDR3aa: CSARAGTSGRRGTQYF
len: 15; v_gene: TRBV6-5; abundance: .; j_gene: TRBJ1-3; d_gene: TRBD1; CDR3nt: TGTGCCAGCAGTTACCTTAGGGGGCCTGGAAACACCATATATTTT; CDR3aa: CASSYLRGPGNTIYF
len: 12; v_gene: TRBV7-2; abundance: .; j_gene: TRBJ2-7; d_gene: .; CDR3nt: TGTGCCAGCAGCTCCGTTTTGTCCGAGCAGTACTTC; CDR3aa: CASSSVLSEQYF
len: 13; v_gene: TRBV12-3/TRBV12-4; abundance: .; j_gene: TRBJ2-1; d_gene: .; CDR3nt: TGTGCCAGCAGCTACTGGGGGGACAATGAGCAGTTCTTC; CDR3aa: CASSYWGDNEQFF
len: 17; v_gene: TRBV6-5; abundance: .; j_gene: TRBJ1-3; d_gene: .; CDR3nt: TGTGCCAGCAGTTACTCGACGGTCGGGATCTCTGGAAACACCATATATTTT; CDR3aa: CASSYSTVGISGNTIYF
len: 14; v_gene: TRBV28; abundance: .; j_gene: TRBJ2-3; d_gene: TRBD2; CDR3nt: TGTGCCTCGGCACTAGCGGGATTCACAGATACGCAGTATTTT; CDR3aa: CASALAGFTDTQYF
len: 17; v_gene: TRBV4-2; abundance: .; j_gene: TRBJ2-7; d_gene: TRBD2; CDR3nt: TGTGCCAGCAGCCAAGAAGATAGCGGGGGGGCCTACTACGAGCAGTACTTC; CDR3aa: CASSQEDSGGAYYEQYF
len: 12; v_gene: TRBV15; abundance: .; j_gene: TRBJ1-6; d_gene: TRBD1; CDR3nt: TGTGCCACCAGAACAGGGGCGGGAACCCTCCACTTT; CDR3aa: CATRTGAGTLHF
len: 17; v_gene: TRBV18; abundance: .; j_gene: TRBJ2-1; d_gene: .; CDR3nt: TGTGCCAGCTCACCAAAGATTCTGACGAGTATGGGGAATGAGCAGTTCTTC; CDR3aa: CASSPKILTSMGNEQFF
len: 16; v_gene: TRBV5-1; abundance: few; j_gene: TRBJ2-3; d_gene: .; CDR3nt: TGCGCCAGCAGCTTGGCTTCGGGCGCTAGCACAGATACGCAGTATTTT; CDR3aa: CASSLASGASTDTQYF
len: 16; v_gene: TRBV5-6; abundance: few; j_gene: TRBJ1-1; d_gene: .; CDR3nt: TGTGCCAGCAGCTTGAACCCGAGAGGGATGGATGTTGAAGCTTTCTTT; CDR3aa: CASSLNPRGMDVEAFF
len: 17; v_gene: TRBV4-3; abundance: .; j_gene: TRBJ2-7; d_gene: TRBD1; CDR3nt: TGCGCCAGCAGCCAGCTCGCCGGGACAGGATACTCCTACGAGCAGTACTTC; CDR3aa: CASSQLAGTGYSYEQYF
len: 18; v_gene: TRBV5-1; abundance: .; j_gene: TRBJ2-3; d_gene: .; CDR3nt: TGCGCCAGCAGCTTAGTACCCTCAGGGAGAGGCGGCACAGATACGCAGTATTTT; CDR3aa: CASSLVPSGRGGTDTQYF